Sequencing of this T cell receptor beta chain was carried out in a study of early T cells in non-severe SARS-CoV-2 infection. Across the whole study: Unsorted whole-blood RNA was sequenced in bulk, leaving chains unpaired.

Tagging with unique molecular identifiers was applied to individual cDNA molecules. TCRdb reprocessed the 5' RACE reads with MiXCR, giving one entry per CDR3 protein. The table records some 59,000 distinct CDR3 sequences, roughly 8.7% of them present only once. The length of the CDR3 is 16 residues. Trimming at V came to 5 bases and at J to 4 bases, leaving 10 bases not matched to a gene. In germline, CDR1 is KGHSH, CDR2 LQKENI. The sequences come from whole blood, collected at baseline. The rearrangement links TRBV18 to TRBJ2-1; 8 bases are a match to TRBD2. The origin of this receptor is an adult who was a healthcare worker with PCR-confirmed SARS-CoV-2 infection or an uninfected control (not recorded which). The CDR3 loop reads CASSTETGTRYNEQFF. The CDR3, as DNA: TGTGCCAGCTCAACGGAAACCGGGACTAGATACAATGAGCAGTTCTTC.